This T cell receptor beta chain was sequenced in a study of cytomegalovirus exposure and HLA in healthy donors. Broader study findings: One later analysis reportedly identified an Asian-associated ancestry cluster that showed fewer N-insertions than the approximately 710-donor mean. Presence/absence analyses took donor sequencing depth as roughly uniform.

Remarks on this clone: The antigen remains unidentified.

The PCR was carried out with 60 Vbeta primers and 13 Jbeta primers. Data came from immunoSEQ multiplex PCR; TCRdb stores just in-frame clones and leaves some out. Among about 82,000 clones listed, around 77% were seen once. CDR3 length equals 15 residues. The trim removed 6 bases at V and 9 bases at J, leaving 7 bases unmatched. CDR1 is SNHLY, CDR2 FYNNEI, per germline. V gene TRBV2 combines with J gene TRBJ1-6, with 11 bases aligning to TRBD1. The sample was PBMCs. The origin of this receptor is a man aged 50 to 59 in good health and CMV-seronegative. As DNA, the CDR3 is TGTGCCAGCAGACGGACAGGGGGCGCGTCTTCACCCCTCCACTTT. This translates into CASRRTGGASSPLHF.